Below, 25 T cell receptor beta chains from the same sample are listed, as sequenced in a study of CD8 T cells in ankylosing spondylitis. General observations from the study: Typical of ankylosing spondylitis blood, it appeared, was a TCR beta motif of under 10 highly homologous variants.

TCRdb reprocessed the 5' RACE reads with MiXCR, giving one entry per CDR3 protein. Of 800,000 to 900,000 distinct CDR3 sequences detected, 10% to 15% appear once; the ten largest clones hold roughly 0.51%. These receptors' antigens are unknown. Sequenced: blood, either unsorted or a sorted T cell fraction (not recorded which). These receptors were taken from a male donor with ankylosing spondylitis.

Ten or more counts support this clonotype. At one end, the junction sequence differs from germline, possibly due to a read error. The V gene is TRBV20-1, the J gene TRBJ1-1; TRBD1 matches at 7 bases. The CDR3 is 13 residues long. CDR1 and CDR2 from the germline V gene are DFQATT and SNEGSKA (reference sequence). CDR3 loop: CSAPPPRQGGTLF. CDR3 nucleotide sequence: TGCAGTGCTCCCCCGCCACGACAGGGAGGAACCCTATTT.

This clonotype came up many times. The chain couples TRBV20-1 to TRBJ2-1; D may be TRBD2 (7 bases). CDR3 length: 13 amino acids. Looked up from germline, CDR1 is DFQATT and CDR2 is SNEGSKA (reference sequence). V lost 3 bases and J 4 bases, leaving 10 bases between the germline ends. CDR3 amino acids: CSASGGLYNEQFF. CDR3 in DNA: TGCAGTGCTAGCGGGGGGCTATACAATGAGCAGTTCTTC.

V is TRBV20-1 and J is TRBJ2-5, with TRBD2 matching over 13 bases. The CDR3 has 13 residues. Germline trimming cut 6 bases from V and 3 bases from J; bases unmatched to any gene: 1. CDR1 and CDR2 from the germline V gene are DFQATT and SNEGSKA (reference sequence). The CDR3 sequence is CSAGLAGKETQYF. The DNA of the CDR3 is TGCAGTGCGGGACTAGCGGGAAAAGAGACCCAGTACTTC.

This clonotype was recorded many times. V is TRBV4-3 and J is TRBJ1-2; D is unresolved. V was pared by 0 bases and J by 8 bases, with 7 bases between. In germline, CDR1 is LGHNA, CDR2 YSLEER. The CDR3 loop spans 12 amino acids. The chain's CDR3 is CASSQDSGGYTF. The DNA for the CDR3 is TGCGCCAGCAGCCAAGATTCCGGAGGCTACACCTTC.

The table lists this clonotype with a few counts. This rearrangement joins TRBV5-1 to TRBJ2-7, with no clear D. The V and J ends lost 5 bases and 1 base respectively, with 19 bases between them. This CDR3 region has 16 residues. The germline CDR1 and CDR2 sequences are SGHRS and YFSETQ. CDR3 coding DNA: TGCGCCAGCAGGGTTTTGGAGAGTGGGATTTCCTACGAGCAGTACTTC. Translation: CASRVLESGISYEQYF.

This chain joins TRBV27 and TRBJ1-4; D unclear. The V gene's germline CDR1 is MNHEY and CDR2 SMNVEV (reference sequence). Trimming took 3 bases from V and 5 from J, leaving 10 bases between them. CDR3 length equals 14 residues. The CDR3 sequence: CASSFDGTNEKLFF. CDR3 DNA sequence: TGTGCCAGCAGTTTTGACGGCACCAATGAAAAACTGTTTTTT.

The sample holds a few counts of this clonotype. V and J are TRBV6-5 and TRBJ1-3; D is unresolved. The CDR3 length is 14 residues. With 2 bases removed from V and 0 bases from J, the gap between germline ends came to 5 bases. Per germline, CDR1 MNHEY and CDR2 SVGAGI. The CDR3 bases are TGTGCCAGCAGTTACGATCGCTCTGGAAACACCATATATTTT. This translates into CASSYDRSGNTIYF.

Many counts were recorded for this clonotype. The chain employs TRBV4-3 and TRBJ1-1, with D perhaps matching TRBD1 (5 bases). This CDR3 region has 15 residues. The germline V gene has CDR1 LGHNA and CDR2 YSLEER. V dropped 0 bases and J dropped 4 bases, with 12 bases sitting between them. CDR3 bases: TGCGCCAGCAGCCAAGATGGGGCAGGGCGCACTGAAGCTTTCTTT. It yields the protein CASSQDGAGRTEAFF.

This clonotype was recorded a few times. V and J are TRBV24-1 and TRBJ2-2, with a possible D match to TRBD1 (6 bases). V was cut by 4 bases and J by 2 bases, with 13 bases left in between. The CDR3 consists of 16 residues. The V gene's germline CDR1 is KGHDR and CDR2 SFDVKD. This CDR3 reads CATSETDRTNTGELFF. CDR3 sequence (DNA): TGTGCCACCAGTGAGACGGACAGAACCAACACCGGGGAGCTGTTTTTT.

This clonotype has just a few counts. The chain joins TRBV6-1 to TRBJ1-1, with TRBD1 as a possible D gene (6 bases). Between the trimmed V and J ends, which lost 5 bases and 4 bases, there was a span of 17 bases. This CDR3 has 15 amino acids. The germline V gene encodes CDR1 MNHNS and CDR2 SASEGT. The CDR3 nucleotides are TGTGCCAGCAGTACCCCGGGAGGGGGGGGCACTGAAGCTTTCTTT. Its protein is CASSTPGGGGTEAFF.

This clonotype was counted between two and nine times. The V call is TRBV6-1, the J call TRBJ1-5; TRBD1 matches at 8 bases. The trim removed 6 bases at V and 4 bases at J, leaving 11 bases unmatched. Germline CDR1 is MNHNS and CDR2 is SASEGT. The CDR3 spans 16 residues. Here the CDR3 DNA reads TGTGCCAGCAGCCGAACCCGGACAGGGACTAATCAGCCCCAGCATTTT. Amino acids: CASSRTRTGTNQPQHF.

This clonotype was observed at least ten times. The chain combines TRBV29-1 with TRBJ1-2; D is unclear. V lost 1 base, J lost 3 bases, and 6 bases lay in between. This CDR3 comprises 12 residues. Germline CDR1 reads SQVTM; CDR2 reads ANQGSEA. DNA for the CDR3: TGCAGCGTTGAAGGGGGAGACTATGGCTACACCTTC. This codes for CSVEGGDYGYTF. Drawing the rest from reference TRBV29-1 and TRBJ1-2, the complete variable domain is SAVISQKPSRDICQRGTSLTIQCQVDSQVTMMFWYRQQPGQSLTLIATANQGSEATYESGFVIDKFPISRPNLTFSTLTVSNMSPEDSSIYLCSVEGGDYGYTFGSGTRLTVV.

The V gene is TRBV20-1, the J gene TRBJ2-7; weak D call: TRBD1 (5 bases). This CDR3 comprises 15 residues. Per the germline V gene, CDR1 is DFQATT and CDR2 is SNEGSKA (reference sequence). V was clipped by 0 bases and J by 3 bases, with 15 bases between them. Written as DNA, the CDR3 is TGCAGTGCTAGAGATTCAGGGCGGCTTATCTACGAGCAGTACTTC. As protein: CSARDSGRLIYEQYF.

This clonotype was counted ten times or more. The CDR3, as DNA: TGTGCCAGCAGCCCCCCCGGGACAGGGTCATACGAGCAGTACTTC. Translated, it gives CASSPPGTGSYEQYF. V and J are TRBV7-2 and TRBJ2-7; 9 bases are a match to TRBD1. CDR1 and CDR2 from the germline V gene are SGHTA and FQGNSA. Trimming cost V 5 bases and J 4 bases; bases outside gene matches: 9. This CDR3 region has 15 residues.

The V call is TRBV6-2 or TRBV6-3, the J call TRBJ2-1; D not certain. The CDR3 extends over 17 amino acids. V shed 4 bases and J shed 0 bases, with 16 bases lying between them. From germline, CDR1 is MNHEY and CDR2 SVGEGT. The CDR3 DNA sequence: TGTGCCAGCAGTTTTTCGCCGACGGAAAGCTCCTACAATGAGCAGTTCTTC. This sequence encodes CASSFSPTESSYNEQFF.

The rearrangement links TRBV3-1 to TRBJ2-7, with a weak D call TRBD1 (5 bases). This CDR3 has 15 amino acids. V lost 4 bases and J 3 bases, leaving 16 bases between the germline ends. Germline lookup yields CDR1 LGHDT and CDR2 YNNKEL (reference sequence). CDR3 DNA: TGTGCCAGCAGCCCACCGACAGATGGGGACTACGAGCAGTACTTC. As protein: CASSPPTDGDYEQYF.

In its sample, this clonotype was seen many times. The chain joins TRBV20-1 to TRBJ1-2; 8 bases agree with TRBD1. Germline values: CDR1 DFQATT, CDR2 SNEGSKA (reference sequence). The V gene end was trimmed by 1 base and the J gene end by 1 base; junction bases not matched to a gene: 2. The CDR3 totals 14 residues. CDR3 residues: CSARADRGNYGYTF. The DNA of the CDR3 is TGCAGTGCTAGAGCTGACAGGGGTAACTATGGCTACACCTTC.

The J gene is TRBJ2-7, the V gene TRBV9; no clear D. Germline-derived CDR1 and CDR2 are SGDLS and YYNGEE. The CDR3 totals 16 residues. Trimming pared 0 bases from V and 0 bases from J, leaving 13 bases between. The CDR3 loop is CASSVDPQRFSYEQYF. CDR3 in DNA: TGTGCCAGCAGCGTAGATCCCCAAAGATTCTCCTACGAGCAGTACTTC. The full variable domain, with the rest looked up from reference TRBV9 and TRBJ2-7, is DSGVTQTPKHLITATGQRVTLRCSPRSGDLSVYWYQQSLDQGLQFLIQYYNGEERAKGNILERFSAQQFPDLHSELNLSSLELGDSALYFCASSVDPQRFSYEQYFGPGTRLTVT.

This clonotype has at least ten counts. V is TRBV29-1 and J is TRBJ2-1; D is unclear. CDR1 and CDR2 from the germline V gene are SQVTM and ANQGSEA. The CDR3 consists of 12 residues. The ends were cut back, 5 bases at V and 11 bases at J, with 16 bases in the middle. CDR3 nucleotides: TGCAGCGTTTGGTCGGCCGGGCTAAAGCAGTTCTTC. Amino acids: CSVWSAGLKQFF.

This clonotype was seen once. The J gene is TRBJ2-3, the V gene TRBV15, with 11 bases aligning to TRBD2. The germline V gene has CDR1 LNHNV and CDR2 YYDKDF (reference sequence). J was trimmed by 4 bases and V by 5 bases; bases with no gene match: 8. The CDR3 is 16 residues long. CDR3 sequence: CATSSRYSGRADTQYF. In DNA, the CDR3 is TGTGCCACCAGCTCCCGTTATAGCGGGAGGGCAGATACGCAGTATTTT.

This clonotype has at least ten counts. The CDR3 DNA is TGTGCCACCAGCAGAGATAAGGGGGTCTATGGCTACACCTTC. Its translation: CATSRDKGVYGYTF. This chain links TRBV15 with TRBJ1-2; the D gene is possibly TRBD1 (6 bases). With 0 bases removed from V and 4 bases from J, the gap between germline ends came to 9 bases. There are 14 residues in the CDR3. Germline lookup yields CDR1 LNHNV and CDR2 YYDKDF (reference sequence).

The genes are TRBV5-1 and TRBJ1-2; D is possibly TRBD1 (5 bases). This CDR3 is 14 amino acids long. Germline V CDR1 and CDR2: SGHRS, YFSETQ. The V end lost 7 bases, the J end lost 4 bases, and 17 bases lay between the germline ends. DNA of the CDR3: TGCGCCAGCGACGACCCTTCCGGGGGCTATGGCTACACCTTC. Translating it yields CASDDPSGGYGYTF.

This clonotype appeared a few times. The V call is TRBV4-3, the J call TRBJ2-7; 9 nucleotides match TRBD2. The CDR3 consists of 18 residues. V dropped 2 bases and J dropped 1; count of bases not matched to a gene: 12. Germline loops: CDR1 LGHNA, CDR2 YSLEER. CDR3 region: CASSQTHRLSGRSYEQYF. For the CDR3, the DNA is TGCGCCAGCAGCCAAACACACCGACTTAGCGGGAGATCCTACGAGCAGTACTTC.

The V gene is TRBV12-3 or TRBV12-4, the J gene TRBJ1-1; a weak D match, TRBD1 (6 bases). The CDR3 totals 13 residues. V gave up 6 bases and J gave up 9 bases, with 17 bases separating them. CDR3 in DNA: TGTGCCAGCAGATACTCCGGGACATCCCAAGCTTTCTTT. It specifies CASRYSGTSQAFF.

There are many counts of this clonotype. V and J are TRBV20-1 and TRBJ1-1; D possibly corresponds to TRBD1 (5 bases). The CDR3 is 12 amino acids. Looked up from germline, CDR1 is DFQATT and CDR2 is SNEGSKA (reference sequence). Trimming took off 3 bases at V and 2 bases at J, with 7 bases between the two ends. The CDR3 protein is CSASQGNTEAFF. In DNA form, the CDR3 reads TGCAGTGCTAGTCAGGGAAACACTGAAGCTTTCTTT.